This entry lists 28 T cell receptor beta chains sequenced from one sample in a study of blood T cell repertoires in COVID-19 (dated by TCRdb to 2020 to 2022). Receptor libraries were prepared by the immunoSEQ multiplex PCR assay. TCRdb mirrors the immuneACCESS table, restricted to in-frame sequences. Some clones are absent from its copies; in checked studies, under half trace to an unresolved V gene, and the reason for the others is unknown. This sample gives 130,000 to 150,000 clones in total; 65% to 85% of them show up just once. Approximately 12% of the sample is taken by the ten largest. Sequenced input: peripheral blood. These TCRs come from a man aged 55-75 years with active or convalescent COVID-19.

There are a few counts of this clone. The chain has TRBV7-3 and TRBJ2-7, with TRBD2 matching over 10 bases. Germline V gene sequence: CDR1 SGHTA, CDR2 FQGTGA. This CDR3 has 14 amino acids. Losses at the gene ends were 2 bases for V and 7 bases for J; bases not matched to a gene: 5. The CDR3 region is CASSLGLAGAEQYF. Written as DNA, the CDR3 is TGTGCCAGCAGCTTAGGGCTAGCGGGAGCAGAGCAGTACTTC. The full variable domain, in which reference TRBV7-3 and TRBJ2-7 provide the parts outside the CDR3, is GAGVSQTPSNKVTEKGKYVELRCDPISGHTALYWYRQSLGQGPEFLIYFQGTGAADDSGLPNDRFFAVRPEGSVSTLKIQRTERGDSAVYLCASSLGLAGAEQYFGPGTRLTVT.

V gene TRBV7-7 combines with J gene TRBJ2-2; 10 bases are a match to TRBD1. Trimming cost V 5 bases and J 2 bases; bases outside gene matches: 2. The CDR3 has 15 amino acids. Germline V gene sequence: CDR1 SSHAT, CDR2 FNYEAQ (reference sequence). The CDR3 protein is CASSPTGGNTGELFF. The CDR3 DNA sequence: TGTGCCAGCAGCCCGACAGGGGGCAACACCGGGGAGCTGTTTTTT.

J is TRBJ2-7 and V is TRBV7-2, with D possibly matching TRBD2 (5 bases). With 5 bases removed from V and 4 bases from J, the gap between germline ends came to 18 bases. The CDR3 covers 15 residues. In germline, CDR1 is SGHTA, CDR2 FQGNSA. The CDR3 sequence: CASSLTGTGKYEQYF. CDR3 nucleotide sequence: TGTGCCAGCAGCCTCACGGGTACGGGAAAATACGAGCAGTACTTC. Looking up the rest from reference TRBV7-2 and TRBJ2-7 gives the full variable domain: GAGVSQSPSNKVTEKGKDVELRCDPISGHTALYWYRQSLGQGLEFLIYFQGNSAPDKSGLPSDRFSAERTGGSVSTLTIQRTQQEDSAVYLCASSLTGTGKYEQYFGPGTRLTVT.

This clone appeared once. CDR3 sequence: CASRTQGGRTEAFF. The CDR3, as DNA: TGTGCCAGCAGAACACAGGGGGGGAGGACTGAAGCTTTCTTT. The chain couples TRBV6-5 to TRBJ1-1, with 8 bases fitting TRBD1. Per germline, CDR1 MNHEY and CDR2 SVGAGI. V was clipped by 6 bases and J by 5 bases; unmatched bases: 8. The CDR3 consists of 14 residues.

The CDR3 DNA sequence: TGCGCCAGCAGCGGCAGTGGCGAGCAGTACTTC. Translating it yields CASSGSGEQYF. The chain is built from TRBV5-1 and TRBJ2-7, with D unresolved. Germline assignment: CDR1 SGHRS and CDR2 YFSETQ. The V and J ends lost 4 bases and 6 bases respectively, with 8 bases between them. The CDR3 extends over 11 amino acids.

In DNA form, the CDR3 reads TGTGCCACCTCCCGGGACAGCCGGTCCCCCCTCCACTTT. Its translation is CATSRDSRSPLHF. The chain carries TRBV7-3 and TRBJ1-6; TRBD1 matches 7 bases. Germline trimming cut 10 bases from V and 13 bases from J; bases unmatched to any gene: 13. The CDR3 sequence is 13 residues long. The germline V gene encodes CDR1 SGHTA and CDR2 FQGTGA.

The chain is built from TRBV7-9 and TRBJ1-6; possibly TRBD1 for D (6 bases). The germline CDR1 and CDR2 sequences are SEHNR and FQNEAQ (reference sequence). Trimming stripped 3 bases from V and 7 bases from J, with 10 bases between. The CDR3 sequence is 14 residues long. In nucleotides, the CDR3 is TGTGCCAGCAGCTTCACCAGGGGCAATTCACCCCTCCACTTT. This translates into CASSFTRGNSPLHF.

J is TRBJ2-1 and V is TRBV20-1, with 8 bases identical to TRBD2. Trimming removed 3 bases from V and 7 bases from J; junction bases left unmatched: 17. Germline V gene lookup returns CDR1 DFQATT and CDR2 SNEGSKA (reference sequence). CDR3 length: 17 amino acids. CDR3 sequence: CSASPSGGMDLGNEQFF. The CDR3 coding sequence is TGCAGTGCTAGTCCCTCGGGAGGGATGGACCTAGGGAATGAGCAGTTCTTC.

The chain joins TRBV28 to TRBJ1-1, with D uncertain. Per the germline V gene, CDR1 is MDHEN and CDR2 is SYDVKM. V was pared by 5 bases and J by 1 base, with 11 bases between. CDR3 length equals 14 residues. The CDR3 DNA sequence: TGTGCCAGCAGTACAGCACCCCCGAACACTGAAGCTTTCTTT. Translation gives CASSTAPPNTEAFF.

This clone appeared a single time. CDR3 sequence: CARSKGGQAYEQYF. The CDR3 DNA sequence: TGTGCCAGAAGCAAAGGGGGACAGGCCTACGAGCAGTACTTC. The chain links TRBV7-5 to TRBJ2-7; TRBD1, as called in the table, went unchecked against the DNA. TRBV7-5 is reported as a pseudogene. This CDR3 has 14 residues.

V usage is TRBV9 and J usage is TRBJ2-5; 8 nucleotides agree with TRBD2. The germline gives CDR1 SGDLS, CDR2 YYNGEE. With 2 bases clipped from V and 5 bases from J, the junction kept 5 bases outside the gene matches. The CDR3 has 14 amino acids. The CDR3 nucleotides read TGTGCCAGCAGCGTCGGGGGGGAGCTCGAGACCCAGTACTTC. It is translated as CASSVGGELETQYF.

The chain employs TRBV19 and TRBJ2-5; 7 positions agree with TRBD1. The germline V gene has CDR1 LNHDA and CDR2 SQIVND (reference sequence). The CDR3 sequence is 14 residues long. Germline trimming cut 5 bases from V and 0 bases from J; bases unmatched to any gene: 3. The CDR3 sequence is CASSADRDQETQYF. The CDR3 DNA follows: TGTGCCAGTAGTGCCGACAGGGACCAAGAGACCCAGTACTTC.

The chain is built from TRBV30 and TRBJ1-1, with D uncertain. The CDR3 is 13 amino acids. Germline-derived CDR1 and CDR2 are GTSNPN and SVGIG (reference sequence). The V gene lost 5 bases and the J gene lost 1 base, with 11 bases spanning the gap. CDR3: CAWSTGRNTEAFF. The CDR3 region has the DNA TGTGCCTGGTCAACCGGGAGGAACACTGAAGCTTTCTTT.

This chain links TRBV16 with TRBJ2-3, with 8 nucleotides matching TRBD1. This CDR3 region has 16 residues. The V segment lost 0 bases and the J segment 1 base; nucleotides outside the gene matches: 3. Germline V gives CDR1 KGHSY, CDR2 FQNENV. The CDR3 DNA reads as TGTGCCAGCAGCCAATCTCCGGGACAGGGCACAGATACGCAGTATTTT. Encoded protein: CASSQSPGQGTDTQYF.

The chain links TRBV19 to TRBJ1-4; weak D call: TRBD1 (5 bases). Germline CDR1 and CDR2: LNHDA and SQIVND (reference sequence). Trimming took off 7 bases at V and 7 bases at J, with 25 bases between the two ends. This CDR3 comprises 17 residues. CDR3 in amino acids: CASTAPGRGEAGEKLFF. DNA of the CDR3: TGTGCCAGTACCGCCCCGGGACGGGGGGAGGCTGGTGAAAAACTGTTTTTT.

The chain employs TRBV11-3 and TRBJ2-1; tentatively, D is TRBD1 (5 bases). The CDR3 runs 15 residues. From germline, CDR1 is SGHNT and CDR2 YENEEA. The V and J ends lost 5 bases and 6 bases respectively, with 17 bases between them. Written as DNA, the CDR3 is TGTGCCAGCAGCCTTAGGGTATCAGGGCCCAATGAGCAGTTCTTC. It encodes CASSLRVSGPNEQFF.

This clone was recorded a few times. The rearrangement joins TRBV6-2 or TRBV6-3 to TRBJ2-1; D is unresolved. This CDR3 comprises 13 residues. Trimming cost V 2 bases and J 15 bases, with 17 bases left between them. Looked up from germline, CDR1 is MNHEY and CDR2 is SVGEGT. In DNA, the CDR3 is TGTGCCAGCAGTTACGCGCGATTTGGTCTTGGGTTCTTC. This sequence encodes CASSYARFGLGFF.

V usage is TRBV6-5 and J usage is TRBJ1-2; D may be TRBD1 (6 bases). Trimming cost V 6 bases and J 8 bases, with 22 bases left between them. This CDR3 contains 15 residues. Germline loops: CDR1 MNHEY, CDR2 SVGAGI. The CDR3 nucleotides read TGTGCCAGCAGGGAGAGGACAGCTGCGGGGGAAGGCTACACCTTC. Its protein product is CASRERTAAGEGYTF.

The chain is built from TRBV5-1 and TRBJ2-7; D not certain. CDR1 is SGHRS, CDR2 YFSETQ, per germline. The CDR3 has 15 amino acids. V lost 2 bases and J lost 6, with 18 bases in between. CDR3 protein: CASSFGGAIGIEQYF. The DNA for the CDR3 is TGCGCCAGCAGCTTTGGTGGAGCAATTGGTATCGAGCAGTACTTC.

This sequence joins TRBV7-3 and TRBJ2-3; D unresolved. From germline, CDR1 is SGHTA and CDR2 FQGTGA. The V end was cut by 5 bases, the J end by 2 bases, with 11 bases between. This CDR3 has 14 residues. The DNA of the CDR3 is TGTGCCAGCAGCCCCGTTAGTCCCACAGATACGCAGTATTTT. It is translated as CASSPVSPTDTQYF.

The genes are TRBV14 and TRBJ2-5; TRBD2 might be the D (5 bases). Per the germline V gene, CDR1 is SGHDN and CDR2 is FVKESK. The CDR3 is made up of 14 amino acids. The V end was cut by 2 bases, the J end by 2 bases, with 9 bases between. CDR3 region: CASSQIGRQETQYF. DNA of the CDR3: TGTGCCAGCAGCCAAATAGGGAGACAAGAGACCCAGTACTTC.

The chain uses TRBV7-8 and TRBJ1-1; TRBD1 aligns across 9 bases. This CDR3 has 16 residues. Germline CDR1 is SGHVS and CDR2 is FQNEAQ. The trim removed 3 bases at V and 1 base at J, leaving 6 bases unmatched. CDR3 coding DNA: TGTGCCAGCAGCTTTGATACAGGGGGCCCGAACACTGAAGCTTTCTTT. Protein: CASSFDTGGPNTEAFF.

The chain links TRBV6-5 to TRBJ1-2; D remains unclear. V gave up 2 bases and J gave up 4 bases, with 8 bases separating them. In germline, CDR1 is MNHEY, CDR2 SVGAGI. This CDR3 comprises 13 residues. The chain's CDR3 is CASSYGRFYGYTF. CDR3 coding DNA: TGTGCCAGCAGTTACGGGCGCTTCTATGGCTACACCTTC.

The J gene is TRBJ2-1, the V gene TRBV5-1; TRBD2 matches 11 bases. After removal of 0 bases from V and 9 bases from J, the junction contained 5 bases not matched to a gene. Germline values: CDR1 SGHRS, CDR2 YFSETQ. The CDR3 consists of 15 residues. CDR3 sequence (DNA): TGCGCCAGCAGCTTGGAACTAGCGGGAGCCATTGAGCAGTTCTTC. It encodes CASSLELAGAIEQFF.

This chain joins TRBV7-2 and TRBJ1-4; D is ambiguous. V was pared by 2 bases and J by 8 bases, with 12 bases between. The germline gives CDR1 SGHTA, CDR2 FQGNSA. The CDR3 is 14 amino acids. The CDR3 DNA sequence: TGTGCCAGCAGCTTACGAGGAGTTGGGGAAAAACTGTTTTTT. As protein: CASSLRGVGEKLFF.

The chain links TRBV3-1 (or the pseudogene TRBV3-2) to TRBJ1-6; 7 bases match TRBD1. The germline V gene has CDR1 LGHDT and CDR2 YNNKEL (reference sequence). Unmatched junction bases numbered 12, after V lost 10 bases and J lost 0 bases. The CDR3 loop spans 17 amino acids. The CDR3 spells CAIPTGTRSSYNSPLHF. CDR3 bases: TGTGCCATCCCGACAGGGACCAGGAGCTCCTATAATTCACCCCTCCACTTT.

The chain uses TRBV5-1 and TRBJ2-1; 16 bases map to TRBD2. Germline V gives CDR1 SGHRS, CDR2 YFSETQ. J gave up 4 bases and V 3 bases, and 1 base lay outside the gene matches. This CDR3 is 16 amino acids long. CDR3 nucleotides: TGCGCCAGCAGCTGGGGACTAGCGGGAGGGTACAATGAGCAGTTCTTC. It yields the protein CASSWGLAGGYNEQFF.

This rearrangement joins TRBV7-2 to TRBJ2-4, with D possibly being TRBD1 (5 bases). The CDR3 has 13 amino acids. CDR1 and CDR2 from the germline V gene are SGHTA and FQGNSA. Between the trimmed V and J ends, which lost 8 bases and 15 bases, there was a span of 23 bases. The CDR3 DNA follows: TGTGCCAGCTCCGTGGGGAATTCGAACCAGGGGTACTTC. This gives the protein CASSVGNSNQGYF.